The 23 T cell receptor beta chains below were found in one sample sequenced in a study of blood T cell repertoires in COVID-19. The protocol was immunoSEQ multiplex PCR, while the TCRdb copy is restricted to in-frame clones and leaves out a portion. The data contain 120,000 or so clones, roughly four fifths of them seen just once; the ten biggest clones take up 12%. Sequencing was done on a sample of peripheral blood. Receptors originate from a human donor in a cohort sampled during active COVID-19.

V and J are TRBV7-2 and TRBJ2-2; TRBD1 agrees at 7 bases. Germline CDR1 SGHTA, CDR2 FQGNSA. The CDR3 is made up of 14 amino acids. V dropped 4 bases and J dropped 6; count of bases not matched to a gene: 5. CDR3 protein: CASSSDRASGELFF. The CDR3 DNA reads as TGTGCCAGCAGCTCAGACAGGGCCTCCGGGGAGCTGTTTTTT.

The chain is built from TRBV23-1 and TRBJ1-1, with TRBD1 as a possible D gene (5 bases). TRBV23-1 is an open reading frame, and its role is uncertain. CDR3 length: 14 residues. The V gene lost 1 base and the J gene lost 11 bases, with 17 bases spanning the gap. CDR3 amino acids: CASSQFSSGFGAFF. The DNA of the CDR3 is TGCGCCAGCAGTCAATTCTCTTCAGGGTTCGGCGCTTTCTTT.

This chain joins TRBV6-5 and TRBJ2-5; 7 bases match TRBD1. This CDR3 has 15 amino acids. Unmatched junction bases numbered 6, after V lost 0 bases and J lost 5 bases. CDR1 and CDR2 from the germline V gene are MNHEY and SVGAGI. CDR3 residues: CASSYSGTADETQYF. DNA for the CDR3: TGTGCCAGCAGTTACTCGGGGACAGCAGACGAGACCCAGTACTTC.

The CDR3 coding sequence is TGCGCCAGCAGCCGCGGTGGACTAGCGGGGGGGTCCACAGATACGCAGTATTTT. Protein: CASSRGGLAGGSTDTQYF. The chain couples TRBV5-1 to TRBJ2-3; 15 nucleotides align to TRBD2. Looked up from germline, CDR1 is SGHRS and CDR2 is YFSETQ. V lost 4 bases to trimming and J lost 2 bases; unmatched junction nucleotides: 8. CDR3 length equals 18 residues.

The table lists this clone with a few counts. The CDR3 protein is CASSGSAGNEQFF. The DNA for the CDR3 is TGTGCCAGCAGCGGGTCCGCGGGAAATGAGCAGTTCTTC. The chain has TRBV6-5 and TRBJ2-1; perhaps TRBD2 as D (6 bases). Trimming took 6 bases from V and 7 from J, leaving 13 bases between them. The CDR3 length is 13 residues. Germline CDR1 reads MNHEY; CDR2 reads SVGAGI.

The V and J genes are TRBV6-5 and TRBJ1-1; possibly TRBD1 for D (5 bases). Germline-derived CDR1 and CDR2 are MNHEY and SVGAGI. CDR3 length: 14 amino acids. Between the trimmed V and J ends, which lost 0 bases and 8 bases, there was a span of 13 bases. CDR3 sequence: CASSYSGGLEEAFF. The CDR3 region has the DNA TGTGCCAGCAGTTACTCGGGGGGTTTGGAGGAAGCTTTCTTT.

This chain links TRBV4-2 with TRBJ1-1, with D possibly being TRBD1 (5 bases). The CDR3 loop spans 14 amino acids. Germline lookup yields CDR1 LGHNA and CDR2 YNFKEQ. Trimming removed 4 bases from V and 3 bases from J, with 12 bases in between. The CDR3 loop reads CASSRNRKDTEAFF. CDR3 sequence (DNA): TGTGCCAGCAGCCGAAACAGGAAAGACACTGAAGCTTTCTTT.

This chain connects TRBV7-9 to TRBJ2-1; TRBD1 matches at 12 bases. This CDR3 is built from 15 residues. Looked up from germline, CDR1 is SEHNR and CDR2 is FQNEAQ (reference sequence). Trimming at V came to 5 bases and at J to 8 bases, leaving 7 bases not matched to a gene. CDR3 DNA: TGTGCCAGCAGCCCATCGGGACAGGGGGCCGATGAGCAGTTCTTC. This encodes CASSPSGQGADEQFF.

The CDR3 DNA reads TGTGCCAGCAGCCAAGATCTGATCGCCGGCGGGGGCTTTGCAGATACGCAGTATTTT. As protein: CASSQDLIAGGGFADTQYF. The rearrangement uses TRBV3-1 (or the pseudogene TRBV3-2) and TRBJ2-3; D is perhaps TRBD2 (7 bases). Germline values: CDR1 LGHDT, CDR2 YNNKEL (reference sequence). The CDR3 is 19 residues long. Trimming cost V 0 bases and J 4 bases, with 23 bases left between them.

The chain joins TRBV7-2 to TRBJ2-1; 9 nucleotides match TRBD2. This CDR3 contains 15 residues. Germline V lookup: CDR1 SGHTA, CDR2 FQGNSA. Trimming at V came to 4 bases and at J to 2 bases, leaving 3 bases not matched to a gene. CDR3 protein: CASSSGLATYNEQFF. The CDR3 nucleotides read TGTGCCAGCAGCTCTGGACTAGCGACCTACAATGAGCAGTTCTTC.

The V call is TRBV6-5, the J call TRBJ1-3; possibly TRBD1 for D (6 bases). CDR1 MNHEY and CDR2 SVGAGI come from the germline V gene. The V end lost 4 bases, the J end lost 0 bases, and 10 bases lay between the germline ends. CDR3 size: 15 residues. This chain's CDR3 is CASSSPTGSGNTIYF. The DNA of the CDR3 is TGTGCCAGCAGTTCTCCGACAGGCTCTGGAAACACCATATATTTT.

J is TRBJ1-1 and V is TRBV5-6; 7 nucleotides line up with TRBD1. The V gene end was trimmed by 4 bases and the J gene end by 1 base; junction bases not matched to a gene: 4. Looked up from germline, CDR1 is SGHDT and CDR2 is YYEEEE. The CDR3 totals 14 residues. The CDR3 DNA follows: TGTGCCAGCAGCACCGGGACAGCGAACACTGAAGCTTTCTTT. This encodes CASSTGTANTEAFF.

This rearrangement joins TRBV5-1 to TRBJ2-1; 11 nucleotides line up with TRBD2. V trimming: 5 bases; J trimming: 0 bases; junction bases outside the gene matches: 4. The CDR3 is made up of 16 amino acids. The germline V gene has CDR1 SGHRS and CDR2 YFSETQ. CDR3 residues: CASSRLAGSSYNEQFF. The CDR3 nucleotides are TGCGCCAGCAGTCGACTAGCGGGGAGCTCCTACAATGAGCAGTTCTTC.

This clone was detected only a few times. The V gene is TRBV27, the J gene TRBJ1-2; perhaps TRBD1 as D (5 bases). V was clipped by 6 bases and J by 2 bases, with 13 bases between them. Germline-derived CDR1 and CDR2 are MNHEY and SMNVEV (reference sequence). This CDR3 has 14 amino acids. CDR3 nucleotides: TGTGCCAGCAGCCCACGGACACCGAACTATGGCTACACCTTC. Its translation: CASSPRTPNYGYTF.

This chain joins TRBV5-6 and TRBJ2-7, with a possible D match to TRBD2 (5 bases). Germline CDR1 and CDR2: SGHDT and YYEEEE. The CDR3 spans 13 residues. V was trimmed by 0 bases and J by 4 bases, leaving 8 bases between them. CDR3 DNA sequence: TGTGCCAGCAGCTTGGAAGTAGCGTACGAGCAGTACTTC. Amino acid sequence: CASSLEVAYEQYF.

This chain joins TRBV4-1 and TRBJ2-7; a possible D gene is TRBD2 (5 bases). V lost 0 bases to trimming and J lost 0 bases, with 12 bases between them. From germline, CDR1 is MGHRA and CDR2 YSYEKL. The CDR3 totals 16 residues. DNA of the CDR3: TGCGCCAGCAGCCAAGATTTTCCCGGGATCTCCTACGAGCAGTACTTC. Protein product: CASSQDFPGISYEQYF.

CDR3 region: CASSVSGGPYNEQFF. The CDR3 DNA follows: TGTGCCAGCAGCGTTAGCGGGGGGCCCTACAATGAGCAGTTCTTC. The rearrangement links TRBV11-3 to TRBJ2-1; 10 bases are shared with TRBD2. J was trimmed by 2 bases and V by 5 bases; bases with no gene match: 3. The germline V gene encodes CDR1 SGHNT and CDR2 YENEEA. This CDR3 spans 15 amino acids.

This chain links TRBV5-1 with TRBJ1-1, with TRBD1 matching over 10 bases. The J segment lost 1 base and the V segment lost 4 bases, leaving 28 bases of the junction unmatched. Germline assignment: CDR1 SGHRS and CDR2 YFSETQ. CDR3 size: 23 residues. CDR3 in DNA: TGCGCCAGCAGCATAACCCCCGGTAGAGGACAGGGGGAGGTTTTAGGAAAGAACACTGAAGCTTTCTTT. Protein product: CASSITPGRGQGEVLGKNTEAFF.

This chain uses TRBV25-1 with TRBJ2-7, with a tentative D call TRBD1 (6 bases). V lost 6 bases to trimming and J lost 3 bases, with 18 bases between them. The V gene's germline CDR1 is MGHDK and CDR2 SYGVNS. This CDR3 is 15 amino acids long. CDR3 in DNA: TGTGCCAGCAGGGGGCCCTTACAGGGACACTACGAGCAGTACTTC. Amino acid sequence: CASRGPLQGHYEQYF.

As to this clone: Other DNA sequences in the same sample also yield this CDR3. The chain has TRBV12-3 or TRBV12-4 and TRBJ2-7; tentative D call: TRBD1 (6 bases). V was cut by 5 bases and J by 4 bases, with 6 bases left in between. The CDR3 consists of 11 residues. The CDR3, as DNA: TGTGCCAGCAGTGACAGGTACGAGCAGTACTTC. Translating gives CASSDRYEQYF.

J is TRBJ1-5 and V is TRBV12-5; 11 bases line up with TRBD1. The CDR3 runs to 17 residues. V was clipped by 6 bases and J by 0 bases; unmatched bases: 7. The germline CDR1 and CDR2 sequences are LGHNT and FRNRAP. CDR3 DNA: TGTGCTAGTGGCTCCGGGACAGGGGGTTATAGCAATCAGCCCCAGCATTTT. Its translation is CASGSGTGGYSNQPQHF.

The chain uses TRBV25-1 and TRBJ1-2, with D hard to call. The ends were cut back, 4 bases at V and 4 bases at J, with 16 bases in the middle. Germline values: CDR1 MGHDK, CDR2 SYGVNS. CDR3 length equals 15 residues. CDR3 bases: TGTGCCAGCAGTGCCGCCTCCGGGATGGCCTATGGCTACACCTTC. This gives the protein CASSAASGMAYGYTF.

This sequence joins TRBV5-1 and TRBJ2-5; TRBD1 matches 11 bases. The CDR3 runs 17 residues. Looked up from germline, CDR1 is SGHRS and CDR2 is YFSETQ. Unmatched junction bases numbered 8, after V lost 0 bases and J lost 4 bases. As DNA, the CDR3 is TGCGCCAGCAGCTTGGTCCCGGGACAGGGGGTAGGAGAGACCCAGTACTTC. It translates to CASSLVPGQGVGETQYF. Combining the CDR3 with reference TRBV5-1 and TRBJ2-5 gives the whole variable domain KAGVTQTPRYLIKTRGQQVTLSCSPISGHRSVSWYQQTPGQGLQFLFEYFSETQRNKGNFPGRFSGRQFSNSRSEMNVSTLELGDSALYLCASSLVPGQGVGETQYFGPGTRLLVL.